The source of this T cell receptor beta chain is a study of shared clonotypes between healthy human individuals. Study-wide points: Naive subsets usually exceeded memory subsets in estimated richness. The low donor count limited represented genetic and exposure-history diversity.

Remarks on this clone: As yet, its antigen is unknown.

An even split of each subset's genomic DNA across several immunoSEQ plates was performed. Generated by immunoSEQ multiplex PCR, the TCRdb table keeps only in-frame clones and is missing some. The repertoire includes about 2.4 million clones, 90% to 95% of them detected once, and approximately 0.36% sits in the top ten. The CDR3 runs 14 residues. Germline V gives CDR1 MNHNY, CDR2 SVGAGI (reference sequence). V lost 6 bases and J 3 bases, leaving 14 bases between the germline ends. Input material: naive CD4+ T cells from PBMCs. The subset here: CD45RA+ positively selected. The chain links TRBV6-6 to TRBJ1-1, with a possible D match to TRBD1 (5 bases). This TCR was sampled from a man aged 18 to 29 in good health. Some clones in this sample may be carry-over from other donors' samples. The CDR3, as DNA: TGTGCCAGCAGGTTGGTCAGGGCCGACACTGAAGCTTTCTTT. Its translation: CASRLVRADTEAFF.